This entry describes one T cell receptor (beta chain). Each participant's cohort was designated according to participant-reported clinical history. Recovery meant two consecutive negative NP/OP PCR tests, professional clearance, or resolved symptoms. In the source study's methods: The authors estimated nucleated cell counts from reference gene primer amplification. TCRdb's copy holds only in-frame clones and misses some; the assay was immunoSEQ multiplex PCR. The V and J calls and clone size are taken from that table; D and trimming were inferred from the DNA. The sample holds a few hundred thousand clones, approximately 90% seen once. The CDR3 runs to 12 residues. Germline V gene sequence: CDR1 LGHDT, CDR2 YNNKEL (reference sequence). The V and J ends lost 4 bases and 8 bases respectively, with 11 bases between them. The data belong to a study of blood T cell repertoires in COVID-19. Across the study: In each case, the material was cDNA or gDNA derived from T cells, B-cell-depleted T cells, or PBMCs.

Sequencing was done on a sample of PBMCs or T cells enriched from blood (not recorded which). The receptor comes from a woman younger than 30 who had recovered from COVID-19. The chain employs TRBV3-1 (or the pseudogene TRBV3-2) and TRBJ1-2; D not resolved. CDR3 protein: CASSRPSQGYTF. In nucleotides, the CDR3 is TGTGCCAGCAGCCGCCCCAGTCAGGGCTACACCTTC.